The 10 T cell receptor beta chains presented below share a single source sample, sequenced in a study of T cell responses to AZD1222 COVID-19 vaccine. Measured with immunoSEQ multiplex PCR; TCRdb has only the in-frame clones, and not every one. The table has 130,000 to 150,000 clones, about 92% seen once; the top ten hold 10% to 15%. Sequenced here: peripheral blood, sampled after recovery from COVID-19. These receptors were obtained from an adult who had recovered from COVID-19.

The chain uses TRBV2 and TRBJ1-5, with unresolved D. The CDR3 is 13 residues long. In germline, CDR1 is SNHLY, CDR2 FYNNEI. V lost 5 bases and J lost 4, with 9 bases in between. The CDR3 loop reads CASSRGGNQPQHF. CDR3 DNA: TGTGCCAGCAGTAGAGGCGGAAATCAGCCCCAGCATTTT.

The V and J genes are TRBV15 and TRBJ2-2; possible D gene TRBD1, 5 bases. The CDR3 has 19 residues. V was cut by 0 bases and J by 1 base, with 18 bases left in between. Germline CDR1 reads LNHNV; CDR2 reads YYDKDF (reference sequence). CDR3 nucleotide sequence: TGTGCCACCAGCAGAGATTGGGGCAGCGAAGGCCTGAACACCGGGGAGCTGTTTTTT. It is translated as CATSRDWGSEGLNTGELFF.

The chain couples TRBV11-2 to TRBJ1-2; D perhaps matches TRBD1 (5 bases). The CDR3 has 17 amino acids. CDR1 is SGHAT and CDR2 is FQNNGV in the germline V gene. The ends were cut back, 6 bases at V and 0 bases at J, with 20 bases in the middle. The CDR3 loop is CASRGLRGVRSNYGYTF. DNA for the CDR3: TGTGCCAGCAGGGGACTGCGTGGGGTCAGATCTAACTATGGCTACACCTTC.

The CDR3 is CASSVAAAGALYEQYF. CDR3 sequence (DNA): TGTGCCAGCAGCGTAGCGGCAGCGGGGGCCCTCTACGAGCAGTACTTC. This chain connects TRBV9 to TRBJ2-7; the match to TRBD2 covers 8 bases. Germline lookup yields CDR1 SGDLS and CDR2 YYNGEE. CDR3 size: 16 residues. The J segment lost 3 bases and the V segment lost 0 bases, leaving 8 bases of the junction unmatched.

The V and J genes are TRBV6-5 and TRBJ1-4; D may be TRBD1 (6 bases). Germline CDR1 is MNHEY and CDR2 is SVGAGI. V was clipped by 6 bases and J by 8 bases, with 10 bases between them. The CDR3 extends over 12 amino acids. CDR3 region: CASRTGQEKLFF. In DNA, the CDR3 is TGTGCCAGCAGGACAGGTCAGGAAAAACTGTTTTTT.

This chain joins TRBV28 and TRBJ1-5; D is uncertain. Germline loops: CDR1 MDHEN, CDR2 SYDVKM. The CDR3 sequence is 15 residues long. V was shortened by 0 bases and J by 0 bases, with 6 bases between the two germline ends. The CDR3 nucleotides read TGTGCCAGCAGTTTATGGACGGATAGCAATCAGCCCCAGCATTTT. As protein: CASSLWTDSNQPQHF.

This CDR3 reads CASSLRLFEETQYF. In DNA, the CDR3 is TGTGCCAGCTCACTTCGACTATTCGAAGAGACCCAGTACTTC. The chain combines TRBV18 with TRBJ2-5, with D perhaps TRBD2 (5 bases). Trimming shortened V by 4 bases and J by 3 bases, and 12 bases separated the two germline ends. Per germline, CDR1 KGHSH and CDR2 LQKENI. This CDR3 is built from 14 residues.

The DNA of the CDR3 is TGTGCCAGCAGTCCGCCGGGACTAGATATGACAGATACGCAGTATTTT. Its translation is CASSPPGLDMTDTQYF. The V call is TRBV27, the J call TRBJ2-3; TRBD2 agrees at 8 bases. CDR1 and CDR2 from the germline V gene are MNHEY and SMNVEV (reference sequence). Trimming cost V 5 bases and J 3 bases; bases outside gene matches: 10. This CDR3 has 16 residues.

This clone came up once. CDR3 nucleotides: TGTGCCAGCAGCTTAATGGGAGCGACTAACGGGGAGCTGTTTTTT. It codes for CASSLMGATNGELFF. The J gene is TRBJ2-2, the V gene TRBV7-2; D might be TRBD2 (5 bases). The CDR3 has 15 amino acids. Between the trimmed V and J ends, which lost 2 bases and 7 bases, there was a span of 14 bases. Germline V gives CDR1 SGHTA, CDR2 FQGNSA.

The CDR3 DNA reads TGTGCCAGTAGTAGCGACAGGGTGCAAGAGACCCAGTACTTC. It specifies CASSSDRVQETQYF. This chain links TRBV19 with TRBJ2-5; 7 positions match TRBD1. The CDR3 contains 14 residues. Losses at the gene ends were 4 bases for V and 2 bases for J; bases not matched to a gene: 4. CDR1 is LNHDA and CDR2 is SQIVND in the germline V gene (reference sequence). Full variable domain (outside the CDR3, taken from reference TRBV19 and TRBJ2-5): DGGITQSPKYLFRKEGQNVTLSCEQNLNHDAMYWYRQDPGQGLRLIYYSQIVNDFQKGDIAEGYSVSREKKESFPLTVTSAQKNPTAFYLCASSSDRVQETQYFGPGTRLLVL.